Listed below are T cell receptor beta chains from one sample, sequenced in a study of T cell responses to AZD1222 COVID-19 vaccine. Only in-frame clones appear in the TCRdb table, and some are missing; sequencing was by immunoSEQ multiplex PCR. This table has 75,000 to 90,000 clones, 86% appearing once. This specimen consisted of peripheral blood, obtained on day 0 of AZD1222 vaccination. These receptors were obtained from an adult in good health. The CDR3 runs from the conserved cysteine through the conserved F or W. Each record gives: J gene, V gene, clone size, D gene, CDR3 protein, CDR3 DNA. A D gene is named only where the DNA matches it firmly. Some rows mark clone size as missing; the rest say once, few, many or name a class of expanded clone.

j_gene: TRBJ2-2; v_gene: TRBV11-2; abundance: NA; d_gene: NA; CDR3aa: CASSLEPRGELFF; CDR3nt: TGTGCCAGCAGCTTAGAGCCTAGGGGGGAGCTGTTTTTT
j_gene: TRBJ2-3; v_gene: TRBV4-1; abundance: NA; d_gene: NA; CDR3aa: CASSQDLDTQYF; CDR3nt: TGCGCCAGCAGCCAAGATCTGGATACGCAGTATTTT
j_gene: TRBJ2-5; v_gene: TRBV7-2; abundance: once; d_gene: NA; CDR3aa: CASSLGWQGETQYF; CDR3nt: TGTGCCAGCAGCTTAGGGTGGCAGGGAGAGACCCAGTACTTC
j_gene: TRBJ2-7; v_gene: TRBV24-1; abundance: NA; d_gene: NA; CDR3aa: CATSDSHATGYEQYF; CDR3nt: TGTGCCACCAGTGATTCCCATGCGACGGGGTACGAGCAGTACTTC
j_gene: TRBJ1-4; v_gene: TRBV28; abundance: once; d_gene: NA; CDR3aa: CASSSGTLNEKLFF; CDR3nt: TGTGCCAGCAGTTCCGGGACACTTAATGAAAAACTGTTTTTT
j_gene: TRBJ1-1; v_gene: TRBV29-1; abundance: once; d_gene: NA; CDR3aa: CSVEQGEAFF; CDR3nt: TGCAGCGTTGAACAGGGAGAAGCTTTCTTT
j_gene: TRBJ2-1; v_gene: TRBV27; abundance: NA; d_gene: NA; CDR3aa: CASSLGTAKPLGEQFF; CDR3nt: TGTGCCAGCAGTTTAGGGACTGCAAAACCCCTAGGTGAGCAGTTCTTC
j_gene: TRBJ1-1; v_gene: TRBV7-3; abundance: NA; d_gene: NA; CDR3aa: CASSLGSVGAEAFF; CDR3nt: TGTGCCAGCAGCTTGGGAAGCGTGGGGGCTGAAGCTTTCTTT
j_gene: TRBJ2-7; v_gene: TRBV16; abundance: few; d_gene: TRBD1; CDR3aa: CASSQDRGALSSYEQYF; CDR3nt: TGTGCCAGCAGCCAAGACAGGGGCGCCCTCTCCTCCTACGAGCAGTACTTC
j_gene: TRBJ2-3; v_gene: TRBV6-5; abundance: NA; d_gene: NA; CDR3aa: CACRLADTQYF; CDR3nt: TGTGCCTGCAGACTAGCAGATACGCAGTATTTT
j_gene: TRBJ2-7; v_gene: TRBV19; abundance: NA; d_gene: NA; CDR3aa: CASSTSAGYEQYF; CDR3nt: TGTGCCAGTAGTACATCTGCAGGCTACGAGCAGTACTTC
j_gene: TRBJ1-2; v_gene: TRBV7-9; abundance: NA; d_gene: NA; CDR3aa: CASSLALHDGYTF; CDR3nt: TGTGCCAGCAGCTTAGCGTTACATGACGGCTACACCTTC
j_gene: TRBJ2-1; v_gene: TRBV2; abundance: once; d_gene: NA; CDR3aa: CASSGDYNEQFF; CDR3nt: TGTGCCAGCAGTGGGGACTACAATGAGCAGTTCTTC
j_gene: TRBJ2-1; v_gene: TRBV6-5; abundance: NA; d_gene: NA; CDR3aa: CASSYGRYNEQFF; CDR3nt: TGTGCCAGCAGTTATGGACGCTACAATGAGCAGTTCTTC
j_gene: TRBJ1-1; v_gene: TRBV27; abundance: NA; d_gene: TRBD1; CDR3aa: CASSLSGGHTEAFF; CDR3nt: TGTGCCAGCAGTTTATCAGGGGGCCACACTGAAGCTTTCTTT
j_gene: TRBJ1-1; v_gene: TRBV6-2/TRBV6-3; abundance: NA; d_gene: TRBD1; CDR3aa: CASSYSTGTTEAFF; CDR3nt: TGTGCCAGCAGTTACTCGACAGGGACCACTGAAGCTTTCTTT
j_gene: TRBJ1-1; v_gene: TRBV5-1; abundance: NA; d_gene: NA; CDR3aa: CASSLSKDSRMNTEAFF; CDR3nt: TGCGCCAGCAGTCTTTCGAAGGACAGCAGGATGAACACTGAAGCTTTCTTT
j_gene: TRBJ2-1; v_gene: TRBV7-9; abundance: NA; d_gene: NA; CDR3aa: CASSLEVSFSYNEQFF; CDR3nt: TGTGCCAGCAGCTTAGAAGTCTCCTTTTCTTACAATGAGCAGTTCTTC
j_gene: TRBJ1-1; v_gene: TRBV30; abundance: few; d_gene: NA; CDR3aa: CAGLGAVEAFF; CDR3nt: TGTGCCGGGCTAGGGGCTGTCGAAGCTTTCTTT
j_gene: TRBJ2-3; v_gene: TRBV7-2; abundance: few; d_gene: NA; CDR3aa: CASSLEGYDTQYF; CDR3nt: TGTGCCAGCAGCTTAGAAGGGTACGATACGCAGTATTTT
j_gene: TRBJ1-3; v_gene: TRBV18; abundance: NA; d_gene: NA; CDR3aa: CASSSRTDLAGNTIYF; CDR3nt: TGTGCCAGCTCTAGTCGGACCGACTTGGCTGGAAACACCATATATTTT
j_gene: TRBJ2-1; v_gene: TRBV10-3; abundance: NA; d_gene: NA; CDR3aa: CAISEGPQWGFF; CDR3nt: TGTGCCATCAGTGAGGGACCCCAATGGGGGTTCTTC
j_gene: TRBJ1-2; v_gene: TRBV14; abundance: NA; d_gene: NA; CDR3aa: CASSQIRGARDYGYTF; CDR3nt: TGTGCCAGCAGCCAAATTCGGGGGGCGCGGGACTATGGCTACACCTTC
j_gene: TRBJ2-7; v_gene: TRBV25-1; abundance: NA; d_gene: NA; CDR3aa: CASRPGLTYEQYF; CDR3nt: TGTGCCAGCAGGCCGGGCCTTACCTACGAGCAGTACTTC